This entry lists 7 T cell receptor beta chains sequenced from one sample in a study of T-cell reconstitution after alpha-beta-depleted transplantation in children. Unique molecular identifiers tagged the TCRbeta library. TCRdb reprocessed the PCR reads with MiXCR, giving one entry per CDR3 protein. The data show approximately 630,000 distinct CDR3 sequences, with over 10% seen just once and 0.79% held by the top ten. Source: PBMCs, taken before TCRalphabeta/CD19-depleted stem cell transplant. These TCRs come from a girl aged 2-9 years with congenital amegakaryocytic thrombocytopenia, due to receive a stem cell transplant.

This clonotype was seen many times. CDR3 coding DNA: TGTGCCAGCAGCCCAAGATACAGGGATGGCTACACCTTC. Its protein is CASSPRYRDGYTF. The chain has TRBV7-2 and TRBJ1-2; maybe TRBD1 (6 bases). The germline CDR1 and CDR2 sequences are SGHTA and FQGNSA. V was shortened by 5 bases and J by 6 bases, with 13 bases between the two germline ends. The CDR3 totals 13 residues.

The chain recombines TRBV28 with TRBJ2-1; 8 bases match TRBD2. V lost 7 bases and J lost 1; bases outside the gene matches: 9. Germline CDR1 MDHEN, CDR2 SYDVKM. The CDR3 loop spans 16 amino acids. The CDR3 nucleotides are TGTGCCAGCATCCCAGCGGGAGTACGGTCCTACAATGAGCAGTTCTTC. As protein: CASIPAGVRSYNEQFF.

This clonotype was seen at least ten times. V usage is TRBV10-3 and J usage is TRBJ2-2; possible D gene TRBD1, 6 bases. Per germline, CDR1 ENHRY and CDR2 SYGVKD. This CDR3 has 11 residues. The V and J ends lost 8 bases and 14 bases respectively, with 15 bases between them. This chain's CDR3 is CAIRGTGQLFF. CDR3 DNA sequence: TGTGCCATCCGGGGCACAGGGCAACTGTTTTTT.

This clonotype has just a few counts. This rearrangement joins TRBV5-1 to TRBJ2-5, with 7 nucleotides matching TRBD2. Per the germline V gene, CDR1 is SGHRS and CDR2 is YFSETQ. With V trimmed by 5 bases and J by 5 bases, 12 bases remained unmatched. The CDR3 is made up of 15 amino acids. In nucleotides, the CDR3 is TGCGCCAGCAGTCAACCCCGGGAGGAGGGTGAGACCCAGTACTTC. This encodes CASSQPREEGETQYF.

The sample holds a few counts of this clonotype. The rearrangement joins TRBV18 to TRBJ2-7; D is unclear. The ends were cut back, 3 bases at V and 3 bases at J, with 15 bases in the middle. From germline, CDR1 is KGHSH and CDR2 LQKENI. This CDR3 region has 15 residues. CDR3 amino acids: CASSPNGGSGYEQYF. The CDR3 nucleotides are TGTGCCAGCTCACCGAACGGCGGCTCGGGCTACGAGCAGTACTTC. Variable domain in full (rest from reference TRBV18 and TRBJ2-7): NAGVMQNPRHLVRRRGQEARLRCSPMKGHSHVYWYRQLPEEGLKFMVYLQKENIIDESGMPKERFSAEFPKEGPSILRIQQVVRGDSAAYFCASSPNGGSGYEQYFGPGTRLTVT.

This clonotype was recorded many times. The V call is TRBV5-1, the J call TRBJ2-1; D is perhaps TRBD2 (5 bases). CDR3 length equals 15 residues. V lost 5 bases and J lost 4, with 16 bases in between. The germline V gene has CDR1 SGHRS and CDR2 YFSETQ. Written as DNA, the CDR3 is TGCGCCAGCAGGTCACAGCGGTCCACGTACAATGAGCAGTTCTTC. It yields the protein CASRSQRSTYNEQFF.

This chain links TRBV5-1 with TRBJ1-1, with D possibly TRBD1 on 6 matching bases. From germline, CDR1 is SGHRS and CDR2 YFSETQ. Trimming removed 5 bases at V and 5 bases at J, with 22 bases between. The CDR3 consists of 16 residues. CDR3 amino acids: CASRPVFRGASTEAFF. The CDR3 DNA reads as TGCGCCAGCAGACCCGTTTTTAGGGGGGCGAGTACTGAAGCTTTCTTT.